Sequencing of this T cell receptor (beta chain) was carried out in a study of blood T cell repertoires in COVID-19. Background on the study: Researchers got acute and convalescent COVID-19 samples from the United States, Italy and Spain. PBMCs, B-cell-depleted T cells, or T cells provided the cDNA or gDNA that made up the material.

Enrolled through a virtual design, the participants were between about 18 and 100 years of age and came from about two dozen US areas. Clones were read by immunoSEQ multiplex PCR, and TCRdb kept only the in-frame ones, dropping some. The data hold approximately 260,000 clones, with 85% to 95% observed a single time. Germline V gives CDR1 LNHDA, CDR2 SQIVND (reference sequence). The CDR3 is 14 residues long. Unmatched junction bases numbered 4, after V lost 4 bases and J lost 7 bases. This chain links TRBV19 with TRBJ2-6, with 7 bases matching TRBD1. The sequencing input was PBMCs or T cells enriched from blood (not recorded which). The TCR comes from a woman aged 18-35 years who had recovered from COVID-19. The chain's CDR3 is CASSTHRGANVLTF. The CDR3 DNA follows: TGTGCCAGTAGTACCCACAGGGGAGCCAACGTCCTGACTTTC.